These 13 T cell receptor beta chains originate from one sample sequenced in a study of shared clonotypes between healthy human individuals. Assay used: immunoSEQ multiplex PCR; TCRdb lists only in-frame clones, some missing. This sample yields roughly 2,500,000 clones, of which 90% to 95% are seen a single time; 0.36% belongs to the top ten. The sample consisted of naive CD4+ T cells from PBMCs. Subset denoted: CD45RA+ positively selected. The receptors stem from a man between 18 and 29 years old in good health. Some clones in this sample may be carry-over from other donors' samples.

This clone has a single count. This sequence joins TRBV6-1 and TRBJ2-3; the D is unclear. V lost 3 bases and J lost 3, with 7 bases in between. The CDR3 spans 13 residues. Germline V gene sequence: CDR1 MNHNS, CDR2 SASEGT. The CDR3 reads CASSDPPTDTQYF. The CDR3 DNA is TGTGCCAGCAGTGACCCCCCAACAGATACGCAGTATTTT.

This CDR3 reads CASSLRPSSGGYYEQYF. CDR3 DNA sequence: TGTGCCAGCAGTTTACGGCCCTCTAGCGGGGGGTACTACGAGCAGTACTTC. This sequence joins TRBV27 and TRBJ2-7; 11 nucleotides match TRBD2. The CDR3 runs 17 residues. Germline V gives CDR1 MNHEY, CDR2 SMNVEV (reference sequence). J was trimmed by 3 bases and V by 2 bases; bases with no gene match: 9.

A note on this clone: This sample includes further DNA sequences coding for the same CDR3. This chain joins TRBV9 and TRBJ2-2; tentatively, D is TRBD2 (6 bases). The V gene lost 1 base and the J gene lost 2 bases, with 6 bases spanning the gap. The V gene's germline CDR1 is SGDLS and CDR2 YYNGEE. This CDR3 has 14 residues. This CDR3 reads CASSVTSNTGELFF. The CDR3 DNA sequence: TGTGCCAGCAGCGTAACTAGCAACACCGGGGAGCTGTTTTTT.

The chain has TRBV9 and TRBJ1-4; a weak D match, TRBD1 (5 bases). Trimming took off 4 bases at V and 8 bases at J, with 24 bases between the two ends. The CDR3 is 17 residues long. Per the germline V gene, CDR1 is SGDLS and CDR2 is YYNGEE. The CDR3 spells CASSPVMGRNADEKLFF. For the CDR3, the DNA is TGTGCCAGCAGCCCAGTGATGGGACGGAATGCTGACGAAAAACTGTTTTTT.

The genes are TRBV7-3 and TRBJ2-7; 10 nucleotides agree with TRBD2. CDR3 length equals 14 residues. CDR1 and CDR2 (germline): SGHTA, FQGTGA. V gave up 0 bases and J gave up 5 bases; unmatched junction bases: 1. CDR3: CASSLTSGRNEQYF. The CDR3 nucleotides read TGTGCCAGCAGCTTAACTAGCGGGAGGAACGAGCAGTACTTC. The complete variable domain, with remaining parts taken from reference TRBV7-3 and TRBJ2-7, reads GAGVSQTPSNKVTEKGKYVELRCDPISGHTALYWYRQSLGQGPEFLIYFQGTGAADDSGLPNDRFFAVRPEGSVSTLKIQRTERGDSAVYLCASSLTSGRNEQYFGPGTRLTVT.

The chain carries TRBV18 and TRBJ2-7; D gene ambiguous. Trimming left V 0 bases short and J 3 bases short, with 9 bases between. Looked up from germline, CDR1 is KGHSH and CDR2 is LQKENI. CDR3 length: 14 residues. CDR3 protein: CASSPPSRRYEQYF. The CDR3 DNA sequence: TGTGCCAGCTCACCACCCTCCAGGCGCTACGAGCAGTACTTC.

The rearrangement links TRBV19 to TRBJ2-1; D not certain. The CDR3 is 16 amino acids. Deletions cut 6 bases from V and 1 base from J, with 16 bases between. Per germline, CDR1 LNHDA and CDR2 SQIVND (reference sequence). As DNA, the CDR3 is TGTGCCAGTAGCCTTATCGGACGGATATCCTACAATGAGCAGTTCTTC. This encodes CASSLIGRISYNEQFF.

This chain's CDR3 is CASSLALTNTGELFF. In DNA form, the CDR3 reads TGCGCCAGCAGCTTGGCACTAACGAACACCGGGGAGCTGTTTTTT. This chain connects TRBV5-1 to TRBJ2-2; D unclear. Germline-derived CDR1 and CDR2 are SGHRS and YFSETQ. Between the trimmed V and J ends, which lost 0 bases and 0 bases, there was a span of 6 bases. The CDR3 totals 15 residues.

The chain has TRBV5-1 and TRBJ2-3; 7 bases align to TRBD2. This CDR3 contains 16 residues. The V and J ends lost 0 bases and 0 bases, in that order; junction bases with no gene match: 4. Germline values: CDR1 SGHRS, CDR2 YFSETQ. CDR3 bases: TGCGCCAGCAGCTTGGATCTAGCGGCTAGCACAGATACGCAGTATTTT. As protein: CASSLDLAASTDTQYF.

This clone was counted once. The gene calls are TRBV28 and TRBJ2-7; TRBD2 might be the D (6 bases). The germline gives CDR1 MDHEN, CDR2 SYDVKM. V shed 8 bases and J shed 1 base, with 12 bases lying between them. This CDR3 has 13 amino acids. The CDR3, as DNA: TGTGCCAGCCGGGACTCGTTATCCTACGAGCAGTACTTC. Protein sequence: CASRDSLSYEQYF.

With respect to this clone: The same CDR3 arises from other DNA sequences in this sample as well. The rearrangement uses TRBV5-1 and TRBJ1-1; D unresolved. The CDR3 spans 13 residues. V shed 2 bases and J shed 4 bases, with 9 bases lying between them. CDR1 and CDR2 (germline): SGHRS, YFSETQ. CDR3 in amino acids: CASSFRGGTEAFF. The CDR3 DNA reads TGCGCCAGCAGCTTCCGGGGAGGCACTGAAGCTTTCTTT.

The gene calls are TRBV5-4 and TRBJ1-3; D unclear. The CDR3 length is 16 residues. Deletions cut 0 bases from V and 2 bases from J, with 12 bases between. CDR1 and CDR2 (germline): SGHNT, YYREEE (reference sequence). CDR3 nucleotide sequence: TGTGCCAGCAGCTTGGGGGCTGGGATCGCTGGAAACACCATATATTTT. Translation gives CASSLGAGIAGNTIYF. Full variable domain (remainder filled in from reference TRBV5-4 and TRBJ1-3): ETGVTQSPTHLIKTRGQQVTLRCSSQSGHNTVSWYQQALGQGPQFIFQYYREEENGRGNFPPRFSGLQFPNYSSELNVNALELDDSALYLCASSLGAGIAGNTIYFGEGSWLTVV.

The V and J genes are TRBV6-4 and TRBJ2-1; D may be TRBD2 (5 bases). Trimming took off 0 bases at V and 6 bases at J, with 12 bases between the two ends. This CDR3 spans 15 amino acids. Germline assignment: CDR1 MRHNA and CDR2 SNTAGT. The CDR3 reads CASSDSQRSINEQFF. The CDR3 nucleotides read TGTGCCAGCAGTGACTCTCAGCGGAGCATCAATGAGCAGTTCTTC.